These T cell receptor beta chains were read from a single sample in a study of OX40 agonist ivuxolimab in advanced cancers. Only in-frame clones appear in the TCRdb table, and some are missing; sequencing was by immunoSEQ multiplex PCR. The sample carries around 76,000 clones, more than 70% recorded once. The sample consisted of CD4+ or CD8+ T cells sorted from blood, taken in a trial of the OX40 agonist ivuxolimab. These receptor sequences come from an adult with an advanced solid tumor such as melanoma, head and neck, liver or kidney cancer. The CDR3 runs from the conserved cysteine through the conserved F or W. Each record gives: CDR3 DNA, CDR3 protein, V gene, D gene, J gene, clone size. D genes are given only for firm matches. Not every row has a clone size; where given, it reads once, few, many or a size class.

TGTGCCAGCAGCCAAACAGGGGGCTTCTCCTACGAGCAGTACTTC | CASSQTGGFSYEQYF | TRBV5-8 | TRBD1 | TRBJ2-7 | .
TGTGCCAGCAGCTTAGGGGGTCCGCAGTTCTTC | CASSLGGPQFF | TRBV11-3 | . | TRBJ2-1 | .
TGTGCCAGCAGCTACTCGGGGGACTCTGGAAACACCATATATTTT | CASSYSGDSGNTIYF | TRBV7-9 | . | TRBJ1-3 | .
TGCAGCGTTGAAGGGGACTCGGGAACTTACGAGCAGTACTTC | CSVEGDSGTYEQYF | TRBV29-1 | . | TRBJ2-7 | .
TGTGCCAGCTCACGCCCGTTAGGGCCCAGCTCCTACAATGAGCAGTTCTTC | CASSRPLGPSSYNEQFF | TRBV18 | . | TRBJ2-1 | .
TGTGCCAGCAGCGCGCGGATCCAGCGCGATCAGCCCCAGCATTTT | CASSARIQRDQPQHF | TRBV4-2 | . | TRBJ1-5 | few
TGCGCCAGCAGTCCCGGGCCCTTGCTGAACGGGCAGTACTTC | CASSPGPLLNGQYF | TRBV4-1 | . | TRBJ2-7 | .
TGCAGCGCTGAGGGTGTTCAGGCAGATACGCAGTATTTT | CSAEGVQADTQYF | TRBV29-1 | . | TRBJ2-3 | .
TGTGCCAGCAGCCGCGGTCCTGTGAGCACAGATACGCAGTATTTT | CASSRGPVSTDTQYF | TRBV7-2 | . | TRBJ2-3 | .
TGTGCCAGTAGTATCACCGGGTCTGGAAACACCATATATTTT | CASSITGSGNTIYF | TRBV19 | . | TRBJ1-3 | .
TGTGCCAGCAGTTACGGGGAGGGGGGTAGAGGGACTGAAGCTTTCTTT | CASSYGEGGRGTEAFF | TRBV6-6 | . | TRBJ1-1 | .
TGTGCCAGCATTACACTCGCGAACACCGGGGAGCTGTTTTTT | CASITLANTGELFF | TRBV6-6 | . | TRBJ2-2 | .
TGTGCCAGTAGTTCGGGCCTGGATCAGCCCCAGCATTTT | CASSSGLDQPQHF | TRBV19 | . | TRBJ1-5 | few
TGTGCCAGCAGCCAAATTATAGCGGACCCCTACAATGAGCAGTTCTTC | CASSQIIADPYNEQFF | TRBV7-9 | . | TRBJ2-1 | .
TGTGCCAGCAGTGAGTGGGTGGCCGGCTACACCTTC | CASSEWVAGYTF | TRBV6-1 | . | TRBJ1-2 | .
TGTGCTAGCAGCTCCCGGACTAGCGGGGCGAAGGAGACCCAGTACTTC | CASSSRTSGAKETQYF | TRBV7-7 | TRBD2 | TRBJ2-5 | .
TGTGCCAGCAACCTCTATAGGAGGCAGGACAGGGGGCGTAGAGGCTACACCTTC | CASNLYRRQDRGRRGYTF | TRBV7-8 | TRBD1 | TRBJ1-2 | .
TGTGCCAGCAGCTTTTTGCGGGGGGGCCAAGATACGCAGTATTTT | CASSFLRGGQDTQYF | TRBV7-8 | TRBD2 | TRBJ2-3 | .
TGTGCCAGCAGCTTCGAGGCCCAAGGCTTAGCTTTCTTT | CASSFEAQGLAFF | TRBV4-2 | . | TRBJ1-1 | .
TGTGCCAGCAGCTTGTTGGCTGGGGCCAACGTCCTGACTTTC | CASSLLAGANVLTF | TRBV7-6 | . | TRBJ2-6 | once
TGTGCCAGCAGCTTAGAAAGGCTCCTACCTACCGGGGAGCTGTTTTTT | CASSLERLLPTGELFF | TRBV7-2 | . | TRBJ2-2 | .
TGTGCCAGCAGCCCGGGTTGGGGACTTATGGGAGGCACTGAAGCTTTCTTT | CASSPGWGLMGGTEAFF | TRBV28 | . | TRBJ1-1 | .
TGCGCCAGCACCTATTTAGCGGGAGGGGGCGATGAGCAGTTCTTC | CASTYLAGGGDEQFF | TRBV5-1 | TRBD2 | TRBJ2-1 | .
TGTGCCAGCAGCCTCTATGGGACTAGCGGGGCGGGGGGCAATGAGCAGTTCTTC | CASSLYGTSGAGGNEQFF | TRBV7-9 | TRBD2 | TRBJ2-1 | .
TGTGCCAGCTCACCACCGAGACGACCGAACTTGAATGAAAAACTGTTTTTT | CASSPPRRPNLNEKLFF | TRBV18 | . | TRBJ1-4 | .
TGTGCCAGCAGCTTAGGGTCAGGGACCTATGGCTACACCTTC | CASSLGSGTYGYTF | TRBV7-9 | . | TRBJ1-2 | .
TGTGCCAGCAGTTTAACTACGGGGACTAGCGGGCAAAGGGGGCAGTATTTT | CASSLTTGTSGQRGQYF | TRBV27 | TRBD2 | TRBJ2-3 | .
TGCGCCAGCAGCTTAGAGCGGGGGCTCTCACCCCTCCACTTT | CASSLERGLSPLHF | TRBV5-1 | . | TRBJ1-6 | few
TGCAGCGTTCTACAGGGTAACAGTAACTATGGCTACACCTTC | CSVLQGNSNYGYTF | TRBV29-1 | . | TRBJ1-2 | .
TGTGCCAGCAGACCCACAGGGTACGAGACCCAGTACTTC | CASRPTGYETQYF | TRBV2 | . | TRBJ2-5 | .
TGTGCCATCAGTGAGCTAGCGGGCCCCAATGAGCAGTTCTTC | CAISELAGPNEQFF | TRBV10-3 | TRBD2 | TRBJ2-1 | once
TGTGCCAGCAGGGGACTAGCGCCACCAGCGCAGTATTTT | CASRGLAPPAQYF | TRBV28 | TRBD2 | TRBJ2-3 | .
TGTGCCAGCAGTTTAATAGGACAGGGGGTTGAGCAGTACTTC | CASSLIGQGVEQYF | TRBV27 | TRBD1 | TRBJ2-7 | .
TGTGCCAGCAGTGCCCAACAGGGGGCCACGGGTGAAGCTTTCTTT | CASSAQQGATGEAFF | TRBV28 | TRBD1 | TRBJ1-1 | .
TGTGCCAGCAGCTTTAGCGGGATTCGGGCCTACGAGCAGTACTTC | CASSFSGIRAYEQYF | TRBV5-6 | TRBD2 | TRBJ2-7 | .
TGTGCCAGCAGTGCCCTTTTCGGAGGGGCGGCAGAGACCCAGTACTTC | CASSALFGGAAETQYF | TRBV6-1 | . | TRBJ2-5 | .
TGTGCCAGCAGCTTATTGTACAGGGGGCGCGAGACCCAGTACTTC | CASSLLYRGRETQYF | TRBV11-3 | TRBD1 | TRBJ2-5 | .
TGTGCCAGCACCCCCGGGGGGGACCAAGAGACCCAGTACTTC | CASTPGGDQETQYF | TRBV6-5 | TRBD2 | TRBJ2-5 | once
TGTGCCAGCAGGTCCACTGCGGGGGTGGAGACCCAGTACTTC | CASRSTAGVETQYF | TRBV6-1 | TRBD2 | TRBJ2-5 | .
TGTGCCAGCAGCTTTCAAACACTATTCTCTGGAAACACCATATATTTT | CASSFQTLFSGNTIYF | TRBV7-2 | . | TRBJ1-3 | .
TGTGCCAGCAGTTACGGGCAGGAAACCTATGGCTACACCTTC | CASSYGQETYGYTF | TRBV6-5 | . | TRBJ1-2 | .